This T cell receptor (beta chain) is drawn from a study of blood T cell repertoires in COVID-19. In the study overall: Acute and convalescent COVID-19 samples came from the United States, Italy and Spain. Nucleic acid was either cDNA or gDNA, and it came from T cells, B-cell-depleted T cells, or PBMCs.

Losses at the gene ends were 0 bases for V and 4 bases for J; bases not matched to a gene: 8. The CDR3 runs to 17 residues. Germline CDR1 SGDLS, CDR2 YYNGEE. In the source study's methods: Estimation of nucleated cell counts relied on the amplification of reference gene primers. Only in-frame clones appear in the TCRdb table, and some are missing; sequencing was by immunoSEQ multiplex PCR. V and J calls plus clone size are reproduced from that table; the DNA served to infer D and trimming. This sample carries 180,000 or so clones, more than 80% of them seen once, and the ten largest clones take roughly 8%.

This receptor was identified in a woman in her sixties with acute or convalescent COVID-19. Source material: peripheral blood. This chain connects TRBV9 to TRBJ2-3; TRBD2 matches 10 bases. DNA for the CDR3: TGTGCCAGCAGCGTAGGACAAAGCGGGAGGGGCGCAGATACGCAGTATTTT. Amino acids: CASSVGQSGRGADTQYF.